One sample yielded the 15 T cell receptor beta chains listed below, sequenced in a study of molecular identifiers for immune sequencing clone quantification. TCRdb passed the PCR reads through MiXCR, listing each CDR3 protein once. The table has 350,000 or so distinct CDR3 sequences, 20% to 25% seen once; the top ten hold approximately 0.8%. The sample taken for sequencing was naive CD8+ T cells from blood, with Jurkat cell RNA spiked in. Subset denoted: FACS-sorted CD8+CD4-CCR7+CD45RA+ naive T cells. The receptors stem from a human donor in good health. Some libraries in this study had Jurkat cell RNA spiked in.

This clonotype has more than one count but fewer than ten. The chain carries TRBV25-1 and TRBJ2-3; tentative D call: TRBD1 (5 bases). The CDR3 is 15 amino acids. Trimming left V 1 base short and J 0 bases short, with 8 bases between. Germline V CDR1 and CDR2: MGHDK, SYGVNS. The chain's CDR3 is CASSEFTGSTDTQYF. CDR3 DNA: TGTGCCAGCAGTGAATTTACAGGCAGCACAGATACGCAGTATTTT.

The V and J genes are TRBV29-1 and TRBJ2-7, with a possible D match to TRBD1 (6 bases). The CDR3 extends over 15 amino acids. Looked up from germline, CDR1 is SQVTM and CDR2 is ANQGSEA. V lost 4 bases and J 0 bases, leaving 16 bases between the germline ends. The DNA for the CDR3 is TGCAGCGTTGTTCCGGCAGGGGCCACCTCCTACGAGCAGTACTTC. It specifies CSVVPAGATSYEQYF.

This clonotype has a count of ten or more. This chain links TRBV7-9 with TRBJ2-2; 7 nucleotides align to TRBD1. The CDR3 spans 15 residues. The ends lost 1 base at V and 6 bases at J; junction bases unmatched: 5. Germline CDR1 is SEHNR and CDR2 is FQNEAQ (reference sequence). The CDR3 coding sequence is TGTGCCAGCAGCTTAGTGGGACAGTATTCCGGGGAGCTGTTTTTT. It is translated as CASSLVGQYSGELFF.

This clonotype was seen repeatedly, ten times or more. The chain is built from TRBV7-9 and TRBJ2-3, with a possible D match to TRBD1 (5 bases). CDR1 and CDR2 from the germline V gene are SEHNR and FQNEAQ (reference sequence). The ends were cut back, 5 bases at V and 0 bases at J, with 12 bases in the middle. The CDR3 length is 15 residues. The CDR3 region is CASSAQGASTDTQYF. The CDR3 DNA reads as TGTGCCAGCAGCGCCCAGGGCGCGAGCACAGATACGCAGTATTTT.

About this clonotype itself: This may stem from a read error, because a much larger clone lies one nucleotide away. Here the CDR3 reads CANSPQGNTIYF. The CDR3, as DNA: TGTGCCAACAGCCCTCAGGGAAACACCATATATTTT. The rearrangement links TRBV12-3 or TRBV12-4 to TRBJ1-3; no clear D. V was shortened by 10 bases and J by 4 bases, with 11 bases between the two germline ends. CDR3 length: 12 amino acids.

This clonotype was observed at least ten times. The chain is built from TRBV27 and TRBJ2-3; 7 bases are a match to TRBD2. Germline V lookup: CDR1 MNHEY, CDR2 SMNVEV (reference sequence). CDR3 length: 13 amino acids. The V segment lost 6 bases and the J segment 5 bases; nucleotides outside the gene matches: 5. The CDR3 sequence: CASSFGGGDTQYF. The CDR3 DNA reads as TGTGCCAGCAGCTTCGGCGGGGGAGATACGCAGTATTTT.

Ten or more counts support this clonotype. The genes are TRBV7-8 and TRBJ2-5, with D maybe TRBD2 (5 bases). V lost 6 bases to trimming and J lost 2 bases, with 13 bases between them. Germline values: CDR1 SGHVS, CDR2 FQNEAQ. This CDR3 is built from 14 residues. The CDR3 loop is CASSTEDSQETQYF. CDR3 coding DNA: TGTGCCAGCAGTACTGAGGACTCGCAAGAGACCCAGTACTTC.

Regarding this clonotype: A read error may explain this, as a much larger clone is one base away. The CDR3 here is CVSSPGLAGIDEQFF. DNA of the CDR3: TGCGTCAGCAGCCCTGGACTAGCGGGAATCGATGAGCAGTTCTTC. The chain combines TRBV5-1 with TRBJ2-1, with 12 bases identical to TRBD2. The CDR3 consists of 15 residues. The V gene's germline CDR1 is SGHRS and CDR2 YFSETQ.

This clonotype came up a few times. This chain joins TRBV27 and TRBJ1-6, with 9 positions matching TRBD1. CDR1 MNHEY and CDR2 SMNVEV come from the germline V gene (reference sequence). V shed 4 bases and J 7 bases; nucleotides not matched to a gene: 5. The CDR3 runs 15 residues. CDR3 coding DNA: TGTGCCAGCAGTTCGAGACAGGGGGAAAATTCACCCCTCCACTTT. Its translation: CASSSRQGENSPLHF.

In its sample, this clonotype was seen many times. The chain is built from TRBV7-9 and TRBJ2-5, with D tentatively TRBD1 (6 bases). Germline V CDR1 and CDR2: SEHNR, FQNEAQ (reference sequence). The CDR3 extends over 17 amino acids. Trimming took 9 bases from V and 2 from J, leaving 25 bases between them. The CDR3, as DNA: TGTGCCAGTTGCCTACTGAAACAGGGAGAAGGGCAAGAGACCCAGTACTTC. Its protein is CASCLLKQGEGQETQYF.

This clonotype was seen at least ten times. The chain employs TRBV13 and TRBJ2-7, with D perhaps assigned TRBD1 or TRBD2 (5 bases each). V lost 0 bases to trimming and J lost 2 bases, with 14 bases between them. Per the germline V gene, CDR1 is PRHDT and CDR2 is FYEKMQ (reference sequence). CDR3 length equals 16 residues. The chain's CDR3 is CASSLGPGTAPYEQYF. The CDR3 bases are TGTGCCAGCAGCTTAGGACCCGGGACGGCGCCCTACGAGCAGTACTTC.

This clonotype was recorded many times. This chain connects TRBV7-2 to TRBJ1-4, with D unresolved. Germline V gene lookup returns CDR1 SGHTA and CDR2 FQGNSA. This CDR3 has 17 amino acids. Trimming cost V 3 bases and J 0 bases, with 14 bases left between them. Here the CDR3 reads CASSLYTAVTTNEKLFF. In DNA, the CDR3 is TGTGCCAGCAGCTTGTACACGGCAGTAACAACTAATGAAAAACTGTTTTTT.

At least ten counts were recorded for this clonotype. The chain couples TRBV13 to TRBJ1-1; weak D call: TRBD1 (6 bases). Germline CDR1 PRHDT, CDR2 FYEKMQ (reference sequence). V lost 3 bases to trimming and J lost 0 bases, with 11 bases between them. This CDR3 has 15 residues. The CDR3 DNA is TGTGCCAGCAGCTTGTTAACAGGGATGAACACTGAAGCTTTCTTT. It translates to CASSLLTGMNTEAFF.

This clonotype was seen many times. V and J are TRBV24-1 and TRBJ2-3; TRBD2 matches at 10 bases. Unmatched junction bases numbered 4, after V lost 6 bases and J lost 2 bases. CDR1 and CDR2 from the germline V gene are KGHDR and SFDVKD. The CDR3 has 15 residues. The CDR3 bases are TGTGCCACCAGTACGACTAGCGGGTACACAGATACGCAGTATTTT. It encodes CATSTTSGYTDTQYF.

This clonotype was observed many times. The chain carries TRBV6-2 or TRBV6-3 and TRBJ1-1; TRBD1 matches at 9 bases. Germline CDR1 reads MNHEY; CDR2 reads SVGEGT. This CDR3 is 17 amino acids long. The V segment lost 6 bases and the J segment 0 bases; nucleotides outside the gene matches: 11. The CDR3 sequence: CASSDGQGMVMNTEAFF. The DNA of the CDR3 is TGTGCCAGCAGCGATGGACAGGGGATGGTCATGAACACTGAAGCTTTCTTT.